This T cell receptor (beta chain) was observed in a study of CD8+CD57+ T cells in acquired aplastic anemia. Study in general: Sorted CD4+ and CD8+ cell DNA averaged around 3.5 ug.

Broader study findings: There were twenty-nine CD8+ CDR3 sequences that occurred in both patients and controls.

The sequenced patients had an expansion of CD8+CD57+ cells seen by flow cytometry. All participating patients were living with severe acquired aplastic anemia. By the time of blood sampling, patients had still received no therapy. Of note for this clonotype: As yet, its antigen is unknown.

Investigators profiled TCR beta VDJ and CDR3 from genomic DNA template. From the reads, TCRdb called clonotypes with MiXCR, one entry per CDR3 protein. In the table there are 260,000 or so distinct CDR3 sequences, more than 40% of which are singletons. CDR3 length equals 16 residues. CDR1 and CDR2 from the germline V gene are MNHEY and SMNVEV (reference sequence). Trimming took 6 bases from V and 8 from J, leaving 25 bases between them. Sequencing was performed on sorted CD4+, CD8+, or CD8+CD57+ T cells (not recorded which) from PBMCs. This chain uses TRBV27 with TRBJ1-2, with D perhaps TRBD1 (5 bases). The source of this sequence is a human donor with aplastic anemia. CDR3 protein: CASSQSGEKGSYGYTF. In nucleotides, the CDR3 is TGTGCCAGCAGCCAATCAGGCGAGAAGGGGTCGTACGGCTACACCTTC.